This TCR beta chain was recovered during a study of T cell changes during pregnancy in multiple sclerosis. The V gene's germline CDR1 is SGHDN and CDR2 FVKESK. This CDR3 spans 17 amino acids. V dropped 0 bases and J dropped 2; count of bases not matched to a gene: 9. Sequenced by immunoSEQ multiplex PCR; TCRdb stores in-frame clones only, minus some. The sample holds 35,000 or so clones; about 90% are singletons and the top ten take 0.47%. The chain uses TRBV14 and TRBJ2-7; 8 bases line up with TRBD2. Sequences were derived from CD4+ T cells from peripheral blood mononuclear cells, sampled after pregnancy. The receptor was derived from a female donor with multiple sclerosis, enrolled in a pregnancy study. The DNA of the CDR3 is TGTGCCAGCAGCCAAGAAAAGGGACTAGATGTCCCCTACGAGCAGTACTTC. Encoded protein: CASSQEKGLDVPYEQYF.